The next 32 T cell receptor beta chains were all read from a single sample in a study of radiotherapy plus CTLA-4 blockade in lung cancer. Method: immunoSEQ multiplex PCR; TCRdb's copy keeps in-frame clones and lacks some. The sample shows approximately 52,000 clones, 77% of them seen only once. Sequenced here: peripheral blood, sampled from a patient treated with radiotherapy plus ipilimumab. Receptor source: a human donor with non-small cell lung cancer whose response to radiotherapy plus ipilimumab could not be evaluated.

V gene TRBV19 combines with J gene TRBJ2-7, with D unclear. This CDR3 is 13 amino acids long. Per the germline V gene, CDR1 is LNHDA and CDR2 is SQIVND (reference sequence). V dropped 5 bases and J dropped 2 bases, with 10 bases sitting between them. CDR3 coding DNA: TGTGCCAGTAGTCTCGGTCTCACCTACGAGCAGTACTTC. This translates into CASSLGLTYEQYF.

This clone was recorded once. The genes are TRBV7-2 and TRBJ1-4; a weak D match, TRBD1 (6 bases). Germline loops: CDR1 SGHTA, CDR2 FQGNSA. With 10 bases removed from V and 8 bases from J, the gap between germline ends came to 14 bases. There are 12 residues in the CDR3. The CDR3 DNA sequence: TGTGCCACAGGGGTAAATAGGGAAAAACTGTTTTTT. It codes for CATGVNREKLFF.

V gene TRBV6-5 combines with J gene TRBJ1-4; 7 bases map to TRBD1. With V trimmed by 0 bases and J by 12 bases, 10 bases remained unmatched. Germline lookup yields CDR1 MNHEY and CDR2 SVGAGI. The CDR3 sequence is 15 residues long. In DNA, the CDR3 is TGTGCCAGCAGTTACTCTCCGAAACAGGGGACGGAACTGTTTTTT. Protein sequence: CASSYSPKQGTELFF.

This chain links TRBV7-9 with TRBJ2-6; the match to TRBD1 covers 8 bases. The CDR3 totals 19 residues. V shed 6 bases and J 4 bases; nucleotides not matched to a gene: 17. CDR1 and CDR2 from the germline V gene are SEHNR and FQNEAQ (reference sequence). The CDR3 region is CASSFIRSGTGLGANVLTF. The DNA of the CDR3 is TGTGCCAGCAGTTTTATCCGATCCGGGACAGGTCTGGGGGCCAACGTCCTGACTTTC.

The chain couples TRBV7-9 to TRBJ2-1; D is unclear. The CDR3 loop spans 12 amino acids. V lost 5 bases and J lost 7, with 9 bases in between. Germline values: CDR1 SEHNR, CDR2 FQNEAQ (reference sequence). The DNA of the CDR3 is TGTGCCAGCAGCCCAGACTGGAATGAGCAGTTCTTC. Its protein is CASSPDWNEQFF.

V usage is TRBV19 and J usage is TRBJ1-5; D gene ambiguous. The CDR3 is 15 residues long. The germline V gene encodes CDR1 LNHDA and CDR2 SQIVND (reference sequence). V gave up 1 base and J gave up 0 bases, with 7 bases separating them. CDR3 sequence reads: CASSIARYSNQPQHF. CDR3 sequence (DNA): TGTGCCAGTAGTATAGCTAGGTATAGCAATCAGCCCCAGCATTTT.

This chain uses TRBV7-8 with TRBJ2-1, with unresolved D. Trimming left V 3 bases short and J 0 bases short, with 9 bases between. The CDR3 is 15 amino acids. Per the germline V gene, CDR1 is SGHVS and CDR2 is FQNEAQ. The chain's CDR3 is CASSFQGGSYNEQFF. In DNA form, the CDR3 reads TGTGCCAGCAGCTTCCAAGGCGGCTCCTACAATGAGCAGTTCTTC. Looking up the rest from reference TRBV7-8 and TRBJ2-1 gives the full variable domain: GAGVSQSPRYKVAKRGQDVALRCDPISGHVSLFWYQQALGQGPEFLTYFQNEAQLDKSGLPSDRFFAERPEGSVSTLKIQRTQQEDSAVYLCASSFQGGSYNEQFFGPGTRLTVL.

The CDR3 reads CASTNNPSRGGLFPLHF. The CDR3 DNA reads TGTGCCAGCACCAATAACCCATCGAGAGGGGGCCTTTTCCCCCTCCACTTT. The V gene is TRBV5-6, the J gene TRBJ1-6; 7 bases line up with TRBD1. V dropped 6 bases and J dropped 13; count of bases not matched to a gene: 22. Germline CDR1 and CDR2: SGHDT and YYEEEE. The CDR3 length is 17 residues.

The rearrangement links TRBV2 to TRBJ1-2; 9 nucleotides line up with TRBD1. The CDR3 sequence is 14 residues long. Trimming removed 4 bases from V and 5 bases from J; junction bases left unmatched: 5. Germline V gene sequence: CDR1 SNHLY, CDR2 FYNNEI. As DNA, the CDR3 is TGTGCCAGCAGTGTACAGGGGGCCAGGTATGGCTACACCTTC. It yields the protein CASSVQGARYGYTF.

In regard to this clone: Germline is not matched at one junction end, which may reflect a read error. This chain connects TRBV7-2 to TRBJ1-2; a possible D gene is TRBD1 (5 bases). The CDR3 has 13 residues. Germline CDR1 reads SGHTA; CDR2 reads FQGNSA. As DNA, the CDR3 is TGTGCCAGCAGCTTAACCGGGGGGACGGACAATTCCTTC. Amino acid sequence: CASSLTGGTDNSF.

This chain connects TRBV5-1 to TRBJ2-1; D unclear. In germline, CDR1 is SGHRS, CDR2 YFSETQ. This CDR3 contains 14 residues. Trimming pared 4 bases from V and 6 bases from J, leaving 14 bases between. CDR3: CASSPGSVGNEQFF. The CDR3 region has the DNA TGCGCCAGCAGCCCCGGGTCAGTGGGCAATGAGCAGTTCTTC. Full variable domain (outside the CDR3, taken from reference TRBV5-1 and TRBJ2-1): KAGVTQTPRYLIKTRGQQVTLSCSPISGHRSVSWYQQTPGQGLQFLFEYFSETQRNKGNFPGRFSGRQFSNSRSEMNVSTLELGDSALYLCASSPGSVGNEQFFGPGTRLTVL.

On this clone itself: Other nucleotide sequences from this sample produce the same CDR3. The chain links TRBV5-6 to TRBJ1-1; possible D gene TRBD1, 6 bases. This CDR3 is built from 17 residues. Germline CDR1 SGHDT, CDR2 YYEEEE. Trimming took off 2 bases at V and 3 bases at J, with 20 bases between the two ends. The CDR3 region is CASSFTPQGLGYTEAFF. The CDR3 region has the DNA TGTGCCAGCAGCTTTACCCCCCAGGGGCTAGGGTACACTGAAGCTTTCTTT. Drawing the rest from reference TRBV5-6 and TRBJ1-1, the complete variable domain is DAGVTQSPTHLIKTRGQQVTLRCSPKSGHDTVSWYQQALGQGPQFIFQYYEEEERQRGNFPDRFSGHQFPNYSSELNVNALLLGDSALYLCASSFTPQGLGYTEAFFGQGTRLTVV.

The CDR3 nucleotides are TGTGCCAGCAGCTTTGACCTGCAGGGCATGAACACTGAAGCTTTCTTT. As protein: CASSFDLQGMNTEAFF. This chain joins TRBV11-3 and TRBJ1-1; D perhaps matches TRBD1 (5 bases). CDR1 and CDR2 (germline): SGHNT, YENEEA. This CDR3 is 16 amino acids long. The V end lost 3 bases, the J end lost 0 bases, and 14 bases lay between the germline ends.

The J gene is TRBJ2-5, the V gene TRBV5-6; 9 bases fit TRBD2. With the DNA end fitting TRBJ2-7 better, the J assignment may be wrong. There are 15 residues in the CDR3. CDR1 and CDR2 from the germline V gene are SGHDT and YYEEEE. The CDR3 DNA follows: TGTGCCAGCAGCTTTCAGGCCCTAGCGGGACACGAGCAGTACTTC. This gives the protein CASSFQALAGHEQYF.

The count of this clone is one. The gene calls are TRBV9 and TRBJ2-7, with TRBD2 matching 11 bases. The V and J ends lost 3 bases and 2 bases, in that order; junction bases with no gene match: 4. Germline assignment: CDR1 SGDLS and CDR2 YYNGEE. The CDR3 consists of 15 residues. The CDR3: CASSGTTSGAYEQYF. In nucleotides, the CDR3 is TGTGCCAGCAGCGGAACGACTAGCGGGGCCTACGAGCAGTACTTC.

The rearrangement uses TRBV25-1 and TRBJ2-1; the match to TRBD2 covers 11 bases. The CDR3 consists of 15 residues. The germline gives CDR1 MGHDK, CDR2 SYGVNS. The trim removed 5 bases at V and 3 bases at J, leaving 3 bases unmatched. The CDR3 here is CASSPGTSGYNEQFF. CDR3 DNA sequence: TGTGCCAGCAGTCCCGGGACTAGCGGCTACAATGAGCAGTTCTTC.

This clone appeared a few times. The V and J genes are TRBV7-9 and TRBJ2-4, with a weak D call TRBD2 (6 bases). CDR1 and CDR2 (germline): SEHNR, FQNEAQ (reference sequence). CDR3 length: 14 residues. V lost 4 bases and J 1 base, leaving 8 bases between the germline ends. Written as DNA, the CDR3 is TGTGCCAGCAGCTGGGAGGTGGCCAAAAACATTCAGTACTTC. It is translated as CASSWEVAKNIQYF.

The genes are TRBV28 and TRBJ1-2; D gene ambiguous. Germline V gene data show CDR1 as MDHEN and CDR2 as SYDVKM. Trimming pared 5 bases from V and 4 bases from J, leaving 14 bases between. This CDR3 is built from 14 residues. The CDR3 bases are TGTGCCAGCAGTCCCCGGAGAGAAACCTATGGCTACACCTTC. The encoded protein is CASSPRRETYGYTF.

The V and J genes are TRBV18 and TRBJ2-1, with 12 bases fitting TRBD2. V gave up 3 bases and J gave up 8 bases; unmatched junction bases: 11. Germline V gives CDR1 KGHSH, CDR2 LQKENI. The CDR3 covers 17 residues. The CDR3 reads CASSPLPSGGAFDEQFF. In DNA form, the CDR3 reads TGTGCCAGCTCACCCTTGCCTAGCGGGGGGGCCTTCGATGAGCAGTTCTTC.

V and J are TRBV27 and TRBJ1-2; D unclear. This CDR3 region has 14 residues. With 1 base removed from V and 4 bases from J, the gap between germline ends came to 10 bases. Per germline, CDR1 MNHEY and CDR2 SMNVEV (reference sequence). Here the CDR3 reads CASSLLPSGYGYTF. The DNA of the CDR3 is TGTGCCAGCAGTTTATTACCATCGGGCTATGGCTACACCTTC.

The J gene is TRBJ2-1, the V gene TRBV11-2; 14 bases align to TRBD2. Trimming cost V 5 bases and J 6 bases; bases outside gene matches: 3. This CDR3 comprises 15 residues. CDR1 and CDR2 from the germline V gene are SGHAT and FQNNGV. CDR3 protein: CASSPTSGRVNEQFF. The CDR3 DNA sequence: TGTGCCAGCAGCCCGACTAGCGGGAGGGTCAATGAGCAGTTCTTC. The full variable domain, rest sourced from reference TRBV11-2 and TRBJ2-1, is EAGVAQSPRYKIIEKRQSVAFWCNPISGHATLYWYQQILGQGPKLLIQFQNNGVVDDSQLPKDRFSAERLKGVDSTLKIQPAKLEDSAVYLCASSPTSGRVNEQFFGPGTRLTVL.

V usage is TRBV4-2 and J usage is TRBJ1-2, with D possibly TRBD1 on 6 matching bases. The germline gives CDR1 LGHNA, CDR2 YNFKEQ. This CDR3 has 14 residues. V was shortened by 2 bases and J by 5 bases, with 12 bases between the two germline ends. The CDR3 DNA reads TGTGCCAGCAGCCAATCCCAGGGGAATTATGGCTACACCTTC. Translating gives CASSQSQGNYGYTF.

The chain has TRBV28 and TRBJ2-7; TRBD1 aligns across 10 bases. V trimming: 6 bases; J trimming: 2 bases; junction bases outside the gene matches: 10. CDR1 is MDHEN and CDR2 is SYDVKM in the germline V gene. The CDR3 is made up of 16 amino acids. CDR3 DNA sequence: TGTGCCAGCAGCATGCACGGACAGGGGGACCCCTACGAGCAGTACTTC. Its translation is CASSMHGQGDPYEQYF.

This clone was seen only once. An end of the junction differs from the germline gene, which may be a read error. The gene calls are TRBV6-5 and TRBJ2-5, with a possible D match to TRBD1 (6 bases). Germline loops: CDR1 MNHEY, CDR2 SVGAGI. The CDR3 sequence is 14 residues long. CDR3 bases: TGTGCCAGCAGACCGGACAGAATTCAAGAGACCCCGTACTTC. Encoded protein: CASRPDRIQETPYF.

The chain is built from TRBV30 and TRBJ2-5, with TRBD1 identical over 8 bases. V was clipped by 4 bases and J by 4 bases; unmatched bases: 11. This CDR3 contains 15 residues. CDR1 is GTSNPN and CDR2 is SVGIG in the germline V gene (reference sequence). CDR3 sequence (DNA): TGTGCCTGGACCGCCGGGACAGGACTTAGAGAGACCCAGTACTTC. It specifies CAWTAGTGLRETQYF. The full variable domain, rest sourced from reference TRBV30 and TRBJ2-5, is SQTIHQWPATLVQPVGSPLSLECTVEGTSNPNLYWYRQAAGRGLQLLFYSVGIGQISSEVPQNLSASRPQDRQFILSSKKLLLSDSGFYLCAWTAGTGLRETQYFGPGTRLLVL.

The chain is built from TRBV9 and TRBJ2-4; D possibly corresponds to TRBD2 (6 bases). This CDR3 region has 15 residues. CDR1 is SGDLS, CDR2 YYNGEE, per germline. The ends were cut back, 0 bases at V and 0 bases at J, with 7 bases in the middle. CDR3 DNA: TGTGCCAGCAGCGTAGCGGGGGTAGCCAAAAACATTCAGTACTTC. This translates into CASSVAGVAKNIQYF.

This chain connects TRBV6-4 to TRBJ2-7; TRBD1 matches 10 bases. V dropped 2 bases and J dropped 12; count of bases not matched to a gene: 13. Germline CDR1 and CDR2: MRHNA and SNTAGT. CDR3 length equals 15 residues. CDR3 sequence (DNA): TGTGCCAGCAGTGACCCGACAGGGGGCTCTTGCGTGCGGTACTTC. It encodes CASSDPTGGSCVRYF.

This clone was recorded a few times. V usage is TRBV18 and J usage is TRBJ1-5; 11 nucleotides agree with TRBD1. V trimming: 3 bases; J trimming: 9 bases; junction bases outside the gene matches: 10. This CDR3 region has 16 residues. The V gene's germline CDR1 is KGHSH and CDR2 LQKENI. The CDR3 loop reads CASSPTPGQGGWPQHF. CDR3 DNA sequence: TGTGCCAGCTCACCCACACCGGGACAGGGGGGTTGGCCCCAGCATTTT.

This chain links TRBV5-1 with TRBJ2-2; 8 nucleotides agree with TRBD1. Germline CDR1 reads SGHRS; CDR2 reads YFSETQ. This CDR3 is 15 amino acids long. With 4 bases clipped from V and 3 bases from J, the junction kept 5 bases outside the gene matches. The CDR3 coding sequence is TGCGCCAGCAGCGACCAGACAGGGGACACCGGGGAGCTGTTTTTT. Protein: CASSDQTGDTGELFF. The full variable domain, rest sourced from reference TRBV5-1 and TRBJ2-2, is KAGVTQTPRYLIKTRGQQVTLSCSPISGHRSVSWYQQTPGQGLQFLFEYFSETQRNKGNFPGRFSGRQFSNSRSEMNVSTLELGDSALYLCASSDQTGDTGELFFGEGSRLTVL.

The gene calls are TRBV4-3 and TRBJ2-1; 8 bases map to TRBD2. V gave up 1 base and J gave up 1 base; unmatched junction bases: 6. This CDR3 comprises 17 residues. CDR1 is LGHNA, CDR2 YSLEER, per germline. Written as DNA, the CDR3 is TGCGCCAGCAGCCAAGCCCACAGCGGGAGTTCCTACAATGAGCAGTTCTTC. Its protein is CASSQAHSGSSYNEQFF.

Concerning this clone: At one boundary the junction diverges from the germline segment, which might be a read error. The CDR3 DNA follows: TGTGCCAGCAGCGCGGGGGGGTCTGAAGTTTTCTTT. Translation: CASSAGGSEVFF. V and J are TRBV9 and TRBJ1-1, with D perhaps matching TRBD1 (5 bases). The germline V gene has CDR1 SGDLS and CDR2 YYNGEE. This CDR3 contains 12 residues.

The chain employs TRBV12-5 and TRBJ1-1; weak D call: TRBD1 (6 bases). Germline assignment: CDR1 LGHNT and CDR2 FRNRAP. Trimming removed 6 bases at V and 1 base at J, with 9 bases between. The CDR3 runs to 13 residues. Here the CDR3 DNA reads TGTGCTAGTGGCCAGACAGGGAACACTGAAGCTTTCTTT. It encodes CASGQTGNTEAFF.